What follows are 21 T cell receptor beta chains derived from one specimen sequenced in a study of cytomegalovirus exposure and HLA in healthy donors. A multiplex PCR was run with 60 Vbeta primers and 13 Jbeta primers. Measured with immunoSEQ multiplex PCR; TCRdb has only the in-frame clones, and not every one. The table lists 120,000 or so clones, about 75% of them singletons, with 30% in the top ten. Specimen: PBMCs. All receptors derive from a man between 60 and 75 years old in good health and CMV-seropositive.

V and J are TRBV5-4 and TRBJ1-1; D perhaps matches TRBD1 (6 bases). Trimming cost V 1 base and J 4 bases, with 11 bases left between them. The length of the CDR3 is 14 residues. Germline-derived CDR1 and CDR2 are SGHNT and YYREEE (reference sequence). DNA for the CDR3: TGTGCCAGCAGCTTGCGGACACAGGGCACTGAAGCTTTCTTT. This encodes CASSLRTQGTEAFF.

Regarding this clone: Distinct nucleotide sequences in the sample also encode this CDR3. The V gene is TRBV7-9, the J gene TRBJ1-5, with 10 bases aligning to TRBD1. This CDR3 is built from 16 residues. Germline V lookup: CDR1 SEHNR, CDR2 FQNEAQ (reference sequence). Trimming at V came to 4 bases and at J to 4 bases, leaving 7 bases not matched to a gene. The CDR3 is CASSSDRDRGNQPQHF. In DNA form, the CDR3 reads TGTGCCAGCAGCTCGGACCGGGACAGGGGAAATCAGCCCCAGCATTTT.

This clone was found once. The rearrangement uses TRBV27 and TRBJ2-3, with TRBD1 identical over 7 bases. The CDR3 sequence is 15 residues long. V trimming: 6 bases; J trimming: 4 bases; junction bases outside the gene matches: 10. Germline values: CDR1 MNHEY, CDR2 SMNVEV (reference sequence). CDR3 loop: CASRSYGTAADTQYF. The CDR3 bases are TGTGCCAGCAGGAGTTATGGGACAGCCGCAGATACGCAGTATTTT.

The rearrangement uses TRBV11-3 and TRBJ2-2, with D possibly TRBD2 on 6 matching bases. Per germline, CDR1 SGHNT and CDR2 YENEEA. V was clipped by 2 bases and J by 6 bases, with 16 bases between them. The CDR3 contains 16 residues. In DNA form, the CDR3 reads TGTGCCAGCAGCTTAACGTTGATCGGGGGATCCGGGGAGCTGTTTTTT. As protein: CASSLTLIGGSGELFF.

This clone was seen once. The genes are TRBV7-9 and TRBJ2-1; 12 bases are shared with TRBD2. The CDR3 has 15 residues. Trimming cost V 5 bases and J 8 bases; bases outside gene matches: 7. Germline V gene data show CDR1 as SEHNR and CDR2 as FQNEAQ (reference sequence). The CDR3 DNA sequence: TGTGCCAGCAGCCCTAAGACTAGCGGGGGCGATGAGCAGTTCTTC. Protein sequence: CASSPKTSGGDEQFF.

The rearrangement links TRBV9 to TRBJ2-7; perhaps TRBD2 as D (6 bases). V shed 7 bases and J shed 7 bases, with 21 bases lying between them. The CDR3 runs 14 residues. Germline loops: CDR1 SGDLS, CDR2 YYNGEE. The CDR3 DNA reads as TGTGCCAGCGGGCGGGGCCGGGAATCAAGTGAGCAGTACTTC. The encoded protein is CASGRGRESSEQYF.

CDR3 DNA: TGTGCCAGCAGCTTACAGAGGGGGGAGACCCAGTACTTC. Translation: CASSLQRGETQYF. The V call is TRBV11-2, the J call TRBJ2-5; a possible D gene is TRBD1 (6 bases). Germline V gene lookup returns CDR1 SGHAT and CDR2 FQNNGV. Trimming cost V 2 bases and J 5 bases, with 9 bases left between them. The CDR3 is 13 amino acids.

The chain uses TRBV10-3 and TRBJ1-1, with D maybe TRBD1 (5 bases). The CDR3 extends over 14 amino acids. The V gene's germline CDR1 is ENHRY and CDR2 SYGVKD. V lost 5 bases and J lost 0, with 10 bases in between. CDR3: CAISSGHMNTEAFF. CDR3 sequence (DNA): TGTGCCATCAGTAGTGGACACATGAACACTGAAGCTTTCTTT.

CDR3 region: CASSPYLERQGSDTEAFF. The CDR3 coding sequence is TGTGCCAGCAGCCCCTACCTCGAAAGGCAGGGGAGCGACACTGAAGCTTTCTTT. The gene calls are TRBV5-5 and TRBJ1-1, with D perhaps TRBD1 (6 bases). Trimming removed 4 bases from V and 3 bases from J, with 25 bases in between. CDR3 size: 18 residues. Germline CDR1 SGHKS, CDR2 YYEKEE (reference sequence).

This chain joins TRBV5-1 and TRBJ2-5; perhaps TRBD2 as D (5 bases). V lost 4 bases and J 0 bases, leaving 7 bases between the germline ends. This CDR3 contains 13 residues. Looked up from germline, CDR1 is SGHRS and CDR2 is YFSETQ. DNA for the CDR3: TGCGCCAGCAGCCCGGGGAACCAAGAGACCCAGTACTTC. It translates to CASSPGNQETQYF.

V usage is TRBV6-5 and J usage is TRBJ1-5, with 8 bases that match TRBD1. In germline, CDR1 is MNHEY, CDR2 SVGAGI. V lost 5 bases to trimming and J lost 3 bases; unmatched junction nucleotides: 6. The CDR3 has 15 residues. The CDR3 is CASSPGQGLNQPQHF. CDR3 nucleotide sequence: TGTGCCAGCAGTCCAGGACAGGGCCTCAATCAGCCCCAGCATTTT.

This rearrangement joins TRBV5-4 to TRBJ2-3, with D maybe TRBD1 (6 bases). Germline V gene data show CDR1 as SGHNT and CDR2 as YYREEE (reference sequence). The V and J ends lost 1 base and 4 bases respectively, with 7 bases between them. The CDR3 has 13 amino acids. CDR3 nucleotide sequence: TGTGCCAGCAGCTTGCAGGGGCCAGATACGCAGTATTTT. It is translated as CASSLQGPDTQYF.

The CDR3 nucleotides read TGTGCCAGCAGTTTTCGCGGCAGGGGGCCCGGGGAGCTGTTTTTT. It encodes CASSFRGRGPGELFF. This chain joins TRBV28 and TRBJ2-2; 8 bases line up with TRBD1. Germline trimming cut 3 bases from V and 6 bases from J; bases unmatched to any gene: 6. CDR3 size: 15 residues. Germline lookup yields CDR1 MDHEN and CDR2 SYDVKM. Using reference TRBV28 and TRBJ2-2 for the parts outside the CDR3, the full variable domain is DVKVTQSSRYLVKRTGEKVFLECVQDMDHENMFWYRQDPGLGLRLIYFSYDVKMKEKGDIPEGYSVSREKKERFSLILESASTNQTSMYLCASSFRGRGPGELFFGEGSRLTVL.

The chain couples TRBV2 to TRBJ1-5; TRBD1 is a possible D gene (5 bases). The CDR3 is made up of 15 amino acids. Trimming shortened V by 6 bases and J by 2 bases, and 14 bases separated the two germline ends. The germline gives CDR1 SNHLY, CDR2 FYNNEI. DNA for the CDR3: TGTGCCAGCAGCGATGGGGGGGTGGGCAATCAGCCCCAGCATTTT. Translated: CASSDGGVGNQPQHF. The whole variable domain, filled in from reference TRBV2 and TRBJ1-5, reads EPEVTQTPSHQVTQMGQEVILRCVPISNHLYFYWYRQILGQKVEFLVSFYNNEISEKSEIFDDQFSVERPDGSNFTLKIRSTKLEDSAMYFCASSDGGVGNQPQHFGDGTRLSIL.

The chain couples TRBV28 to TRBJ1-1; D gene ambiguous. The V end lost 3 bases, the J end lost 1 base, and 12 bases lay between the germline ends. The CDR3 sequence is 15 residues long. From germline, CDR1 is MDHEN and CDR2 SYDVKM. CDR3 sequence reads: CASSFPEGPNTEAFF. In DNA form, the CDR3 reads TGTGCCAGCAGTTTCCCGGAGGGCCCGAACACTGAAGCTTTCTTT.

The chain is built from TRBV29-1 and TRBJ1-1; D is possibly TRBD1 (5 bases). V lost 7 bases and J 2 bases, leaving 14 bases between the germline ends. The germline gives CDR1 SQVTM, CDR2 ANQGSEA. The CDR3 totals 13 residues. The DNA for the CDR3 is TGCAGCGCCCCGTCGGGGGGAAACACTGAAGCTTTCTTT. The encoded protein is CSAPSGGNTEAFF.

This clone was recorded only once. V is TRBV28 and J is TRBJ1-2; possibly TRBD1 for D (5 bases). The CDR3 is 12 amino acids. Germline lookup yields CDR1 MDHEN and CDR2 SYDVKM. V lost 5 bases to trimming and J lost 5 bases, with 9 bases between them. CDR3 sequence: CASSQAGYGYTF. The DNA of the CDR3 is TGTGCCAGCAGTCAGGCAGGGTATGGCTACACCTTC.

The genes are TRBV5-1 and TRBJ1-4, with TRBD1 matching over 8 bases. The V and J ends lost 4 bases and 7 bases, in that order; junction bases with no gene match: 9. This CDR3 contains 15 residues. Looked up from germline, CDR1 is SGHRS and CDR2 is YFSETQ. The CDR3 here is CASSTTGTGLEKLFF. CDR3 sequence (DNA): TGCGCCAGCAGCACCACCGGGACAGGTCTTGAAAAACTGTTTTTT.

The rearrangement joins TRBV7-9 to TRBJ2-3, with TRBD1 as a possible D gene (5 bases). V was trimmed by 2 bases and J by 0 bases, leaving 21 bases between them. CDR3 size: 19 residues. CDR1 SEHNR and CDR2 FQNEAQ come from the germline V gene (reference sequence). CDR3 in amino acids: CASSLPSPRAGPSTDTQYF. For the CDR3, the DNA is TGTGCCAGCAGCTTACCATCTCCTAGAGCAGGGCCTAGCACAGATACGCAGTATTTT.

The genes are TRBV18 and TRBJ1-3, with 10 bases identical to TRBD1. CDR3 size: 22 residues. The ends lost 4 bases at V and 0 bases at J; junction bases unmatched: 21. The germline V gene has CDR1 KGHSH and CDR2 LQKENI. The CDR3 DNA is TGTGCCAGCTCACAAATCTTCGGGGCGCGGACAGGGGGATACTTCTCTGGAAACACCATATATTTT. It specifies CASSQIFGARTGGYFSGNTIYF.

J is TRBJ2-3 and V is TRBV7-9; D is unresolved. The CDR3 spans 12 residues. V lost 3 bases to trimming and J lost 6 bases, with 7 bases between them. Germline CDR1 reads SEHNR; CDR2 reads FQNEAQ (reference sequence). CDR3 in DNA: TGTGCCAGCAGCTTCGGGTACGATACGCAGTATTTT. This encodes CASSFGYDTQYF.